The sequence of this T cell receptor beta chain was determined in a study of blood T cell repertoires in COVID-19. Study details: The United States, Italy and Spain were the sources of the acute and convalescent COVID-19 samples. Sample material is recorded as cDNA or gDNA derived from T cells, B-cell-depleted T cells, or PBMCs.

Original processing methods: Reference gene primer amplification gave nucleated cell count estimates. Method: immunoSEQ multiplex PCR; TCRdb's copy keeps in-frame clones and lacks some. That table is the source of V, J and clone size, and D and trimming were worked out from the DNA. The sample shows roughly 50,000 clones, approximately 89% of them seen only once. The CDR3 runs 17 residues. J lost 4 bases, V lost 4 bases, and 13 bases had no gene match. Germline V gene lookup returns CDR1 SGHVS and CDR2 FQNEAQ. The sample was peripheral blood. This sequence joins TRBV7-8 and TRBJ2-1, with 7 bases lining up with TRBD2. This TCR derives from a man aged 45-65 years with acute or convalescent COVID-19. The CDR3 DNA reads TGTGCCAGCAGCTGGAGCCTAGCGGAGGGCTTATACAATGAGCAGTTCTTC. Translated, it gives CASSWSLAEGLYNEQFF.